This T cell receptor (beta chain) comes out of a study of T cell responses to AZD1222 COVID-19 vaccine. Background on the study: Combined were second doses at about 4 or about 12 weeks. Study-wide points: Baseline testing showed seropositivity in only a handful of AZD1222 recipients. Vaccine-associated CD4 TCRs ranged over spike, dominating at 160-218 and 743-854.

Only in-frame clones appear in the TCRdb table, and some are missing; sequencing was by immunoSEQ multiplex PCR. The repertoire consists of roughly 200,000 clones, with 85% to 95% occurring once and the leading ten covering roughly 1.3%. Concerning this clone itself: Its specificity is unknown.

The CDR3 consists of 13 residues. The V segment lost 6 bases and the J segment 4 bases; nucleotides outside the gene matches: 3. Per the germline V gene, CDR1 is ENHRY and CDR2 is SYGVKD. The chain is built from TRBV10-3 and TRBJ2-5; 9 bases align to TRBD2. This receptor was obtained from an adult in good health. The sequences come from peripheral blood, collected on day 0 of AZD1222 vaccination. The CDR3 DNA reads as TGTGCCATCAGGGGACTAGCTCCAGAGACCCAGTACTTC. This sequence encodes CAIRGLAPETQYF.